The source of this TCR beta chain is a study of T cell changes during pregnancy in multiple sclerosis. The assay was immunoSEQ multiplex PCR, and TCRdb's table has in-frame clones only and misses some. The sample has 55,000 to 75,000 clones, about 91% seen once. The TCR was taken from a female donor with multiple sclerosis, enrolled in a pregnancy study. Here the sequenced sample was peripheral blood, taken after pregnancy.

The CDR3 sequence is CASRGGGLFYNEQFF. The CDR3 DNA sequence: TGTGCCAGCCGGGGGGGAGGACTTTTCTACAATGAGCAGTTCTTC. This rearrangement joins TRBV7-9 to TRBJ2-1; 8 nucleotides align to TRBD2. CDR1 is SEHNR, CDR2 FQNEAQ, per germline (reference sequence). The CDR3 is 15 amino acids. Trimming removed 8 bases from V and 3 bases from J; junction bases left unmatched: 9.